This TCR beta chain was documented in a study of blood T cells in healthy people across ages. Study as a whole: Per two T cells, template switching captured roughly one barcoded beta molecule. Overall study results and limits: Long-lived and aged donors differed, with more naive CD4+ cells and higher diversity in the long-lived.

Comments on this clonotype: Its antigen is not identified. An end of the junction does not agree with germline; a read error may underlie this.

The use of a sample-barcoded 5' primer and a J-beta primer mix characterized a second PCR of about 6 to 11 cycles. TCRdb used MiXCR to reprocess the 5' RACE reads, holding one entry per CDR3 protein. The sample holds around 990,000 distinct CDR3 sequences; less than 45% are singletons and the top ten take roughly 13%. The germline gives CDR1 DFQATT, CDR2 SNEGSKA (reference sequence). CDR3 length: 14 amino acids. The V gene is TRBV20-1, the J gene TRBJ2-5; either TRBD1 or TRBD2 may supply D (5 bases each). The sequence was collected from a man younger than 35 in good health. The sequencing sample was made of blood. The DNA of the CDR3 is TGCAGTGCTCAACCCGGGACGGCCAAAGAGACCCTGTACTTC. As protein: CSAQPGTAKETLYF.